Below are 13 T cell receptor beta chains sequenced from a single sample in a study of response to subunit inactivated influenza vaccine. TCRdb re-analysed the RT-PCR reads in MiXCR, keeping a single row per CDR3 protein. The sample shows about 300,000 distinct CDR3 sequences, approximately 21% of them seen only once. The specimen comprised PBMCs from blood, sampled about 20 months after vaccination. The receptor set was obtained from a man aged 50-75 years who received an inactivated influenza vaccine.

This clonotype came up many times. This chain links TRBV5-5 with TRBJ1-5, with D unresolved. CDR3 size: 13 residues. V lost 0 bases, J lost 7 bases, and 8 bases lay in between. Germline CDR1 SGHKS, CDR2 YYEKEE (reference sequence). CDR3 sequence: CASSLEQKQPQHF. The CDR3, as DNA: TGTGCCAGCAGCTTGGAGCAGAAACAGCCCCAGCATTTT.

The CDR3 sequence: CASSLDAGNEQFF. The CDR3 DNA sequence: TGTGCCAGCAGCTTAGATGCAGGCAATGAGCAGTTCTTC. The gene calls are TRBV7-7 and TRBJ2-1; no reliable D call. CDR1 is SSHAT, CDR2 FNYEAQ, per germline (reference sequence). The CDR3 is 13 residues long. The ends were cut back, 1 base at V and 6 bases at J, with 7 bases in the middle.

This clonotype appeared a single time. V usage is TRBV27 and J usage is TRBJ2-7; 11 bases fit TRBD2. With 6 bases clipped from V and 3 bases from J, the junction kept 4 bases outside the gene matches. This CDR3 comprises 14 residues. CDR1 and CDR2 (germline): MNHEY, SMNVEV (reference sequence). Here the CDR3 reads CASSVAGGHYEQYF. The CDR3 nucleotides read TGTGCCAGCAGCGTAGCGGGAGGGCACTACGAGCAGTACTTC.

The chain employs TRBV4-3 and TRBJ2-2, with 8 bases identical to TRBD1. The CDR3 covers 16 residues. Trimming took 1 base from V and 6 from J; bases not matched to a gene: 7. From germline, CDR1 is LGHNA and CDR2 YSLEER. The CDR3 reads CASSQVGQGFSGELFF. The CDR3 DNA follows: TGCGCCAGCAGCCAAGTTGGACAGGGTTTTTCCGGGGAGCTGTTTTTT.

The chain joins TRBV4-3 to TRBJ2-1; D uncertain. CDR1 is LGHNA, CDR2 YSLEER, per germline. The CDR3 covers 15 residues. V lost 0 bases to trimming and J lost 4 bases, with 10 bases between them. In DNA form, the CDR3 reads TGCGCCAGCAGCCAAGATACGGGCAGTTACAATGAGCAGTTCTTC. The encoded protein is CASSQDTGSYNEQFF.

The table lists this clonotype with a count of one. V usage is TRBV29-1 and J usage is TRBJ1-1; no clear D gene. The V gene lost 5 bases and the J gene lost 2 bases, with 15 bases spanning the gap. Germline lookup yields CDR1 SQVTM and CDR2 ANQGSEA. The CDR3 totals 14 residues. This chain's CDR3 is CSVIEASINTEAFF. The CDR3, as DNA: TGCAGCGTTATAGAGGCTTCCATCAACACTGAAGCTTTCTTT.

This sequence joins TRBV12-3 or TRBV12-4 and TRBJ2-5; D perhaps matches TRBD2 (6 bases). V gave up 5 bases and J gave up 5 bases, with 12 bases separating them. CDR3 length: 13 residues. The chain's CDR3 is CASSLGEAETQYF. CDR3 in DNA: TGTGCCAGCAGTCTGGGGGAGGCGGAGACCCAGTACTTC.

This clonotype appeared a few times. The chain joins TRBV18 to TRBJ2-3; no firm D call. V lost 2 bases and J 4 bases, leaving 7 bases between the germline ends. The V gene's germline CDR1 is KGHSH and CDR2 LQKENI. The CDR3 is 13 amino acids. The CDR3 DNA reads as TGTGCCAGCTCACCAATAATCGCAGATACGCAGTATTTT. Its protein product is CASSPIIADTQYF.

CDR3 in amino acids: CASSLSGTLSYNEQFF. The CDR3 DNA sequence: TGTGCCAGCAGCTTAAGTGGGACCTTATCCTACAATGAGCAGTTCTTC. The chain joins TRBV7-9 to TRBJ2-1, with D perhaps TRBD1 or TRBD2 (5 bases each). V was shortened by 2 bases and J by 1 base, with 12 bases between the two germline ends. CDR1 is SEHNR, CDR2 FQNEAQ, per germline (reference sequence). CDR3 length: 16 residues. The full variable domain, completed using reference TRBV7-9 and TRBJ2-1, is DTGVSQNPRHKITKRGQNVTFRCDPISEHNRLYWYRQTLGQGPEFLTYFQNEAQLEKSRLLSDRFSAERPKGSFSTLEIQRTEQGDSAMYLCASSLSGTLSYNEQFFGPGTRLTVL.

This clonotype was picked up a small number of times. This sequence joins TRBV29-1 and TRBJ2-2; no definite D call. Germline V gene lookup returns CDR1 SQVTM and CDR2 ANQGSEA. The length of the CDR3 is 12 residues. Trimming took 6 bases from V and 5 from J, leaving 10 bases between them. In nucleotides, the CDR3 is TGCAGCGTCGCCCCCATGACCGGGGAGCTGTTTTTT. Protein sequence: CSVAPMTGELFF.

This clonotype is termed medium-sized. The rearrangement uses TRBV6-1 and TRBJ1-5; D is unclear. The CDR3 contains 12 residues. The V gene's germline CDR1 is MNHNS and CDR2 SASEGT. With 6 bases removed from V and 9 bases from J, the gap between germline ends came to 12 bases. Here the CDR3 DNA reads TGTGCCAGCAGGGCCGGGGTTAGGCCCCAGCATTTT. This sequence encodes CASRAGVRPQHF.

Notes on this clonotype: Being one base from a much bigger clone, this may be a read error. The chain carries TRBV20-1 and TRBJ1-6, with 9 bases lining up with TRBD1. Trimming removed 3 bases from V and 14 bases from J; junction bases left unmatched: 14. CDR1 and CDR2 from the germline V gene are DFQATT and SNEGSKA (reference sequence). The CDR3 contains 15 residues. CDR3 loop: CSASLLDRGSSALHF. In DNA, the CDR3 is TGCAGTGCTAGTTTGTTGGACAGGGGATCATCAGCCCTCCACTTT.

The V and J genes are TRBV12-3 or TRBV12-4 and TRBJ2-2; either TRBD1 or TRBD2 may supply D (5 bases each). V gave up 4 bases and J gave up 6 bases, with 12 bases separating them. The CDR3 has 14 amino acids. The CDR3 DNA reads as TGTGCCAGCAGTTCCCAGGGAGAGGCCGGGGAGCTGTTTTTT. Amino acids: CASSSQGEAGELFF.